This TCR beta chain was retrieved from a study of CD8 T cells in ankylosing spondylitis. Findings and caveats of the study: Blood from ankylosing spondylitis patients appeared to carry a characteristic roughly eight-variant TCR beta motif. There was reportedly significant enrichment of clones that were disease-linked in matched ankylosing spondylitis synovial fluid. Earlier reports found some motif variants in synovial fluid and blood in reactive arthritis.

There are 16 residues in the CDR3. Germline V lookup: CDR1 SGHTA, CDR2 FQGNSA. Trimming removed 2 bases from V and 2 bases from J; junction bases left unmatched: 2. TCRdb processed the 5' RACE reads anew with MiXCR; each CDR3 protein has one entry. The sample has some 140,000 distinct CDR3 sequences; about an eighth are singletons. This clonotype occurred many times. Its matching antigen is unknown. This sequence was found in a female donor with ankylosing spondylitis or in good health (not recorded which). The chain joins TRBV7-2 to TRBJ2-3; 12 nucleotides align to TRBD2. The specimen was blood, either unsorted or a sorted T cell fraction (not recorded which). This chain's CDR3 is CASSLLAGGITDTQYF. The CDR3 DNA reads TGTGCCAGCAGCTTACTAGCGGGGGGGATCACAGATACGCAGTATTTT.